Below, one T cell receptor beta chain is given with its context. What it binds is unknown. This sample is part of a study of T-cell memory formation after mild COVID-19. As for the study in general: TCR clusters mostly belonged to single donors. Whole-study findings and limits: In pre-infection memory, a portion of responding clones appeared, which suggested that cross-reactive memory joined.

TCRdb independently ran MiXCR on the 5' RACE reads; one entry per CDR3 protein. The sample holds 470,000 or so distinct CDR3 sequences, 20% seen once. Source material: PBMCs or a T cell subset sorted from them (not recorded which). This TCR came from an adult woman who had mild COVID-19 (a few samples of this study predate the infection). Cell type and time point are not known.

CDR3 protein: CASSLERPDTIYF. The CDR3 nucleotides read TGCGCCAGCAGCTTGGAACGTCCGGACACCATATATTTT. The chain has TRBV5-1 and TRBJ1-3; D gene uncertain. V lost 0 bases and J 8 bases, leaving 9 bases between the germline ends. The CDR3 extends over 13 amino acids. The germline gives CDR1 SGHRS, CDR2 YFSETQ.